This T cell receptor (beta chain) was found in a study of blood T cell repertoires in COVID-19 (dated by TCRdb to 2020 to 2022). Background on the whole study: Samples covering the acute and convalescent phases of COVID-19 were provided by collaborators in the United States, Italy and Spain. The material from the prospective study consisted of cDNA or gDNA derived from T cells, B-cell-depleted T cells, or PBMCs. Deeply sampled blood TCRbeta repertoires from subjects exposed to, actively infected with, or recovered from COVID-19 were included in the dataset. The repertoires were released in a freely available public database intended as a resource for research on the immune response to SARS-CoV-2. Samples came from the ongoing ImmuneRACE study (first 160 participants) plus 1,254 subjects from 6 global collaborators. The sample metadata nearly always contained a de-identified subject ID, COVID-19 status, age in years and sex. Where available, HLA class I and class II types were taken from metadata supplied by the sample provider and were not determined by assay-based typing.

Study-wide findings and limitations: How much clinical and demographic metadata was included differed by source and by participant, and the metadata was provided uncurated.

The CDR3 runs 12 residues from the cysteine to the phenylalanine. Only CDR3 DNA is held: 36 bases, read in frame from base 1. The germline V gene encodes CDR1 ENHRY and CDR2 SYGVKD. The V end gives up 4 bases and the J end 7 bases, leaving 3 bases in the junction not matched to a gene. Each collaborating institution followed its own protocols to collect whole blood in K2EDTA tubes. For TCRbeta analysis, collaborator samples were shipped as frozen whole blood, as isolated PBMCs, or as DNA extracted from either sample type. As concerns this clone: Which antigen it targets is not known. Nothing much larger sits one base from this clone, and base qualities are not available.

TCRbeta CDR3 regions were amplified from genomic DNA by means of the immunoSEQ Assay, a bias-controlled multiplex PCR. In the paper's pipeline: Within the assay, amplification of reference gene primers was used to estimate how many nucleated cells each sample contained. To quantify the absolute abundance of each unique TCRbeta CDR3 rearrangement, sequence reads were collapsed and filtered. For each sample, productive Simpson clonality was calculated as the square root of Simpson's diversity index across productive rearrangements. TCRdb took over this immuneACCESS table, retaining in-frame rearrangements with V and J assigned. Such tables are incomplete; in checked studies, under half of the missing clones stem from an unresolved V gene, and the remainder is unexplained. V and J calls and clone size are those listed in that table; D and trimming were worked out from the DNA. This sample gives some 100,000 clones in total; 80% to 90% of them show up just once. The ten largest account for over 9.5% of the sample.

The material sequenced was peripheral blood. The clonotype comes from a human donor in a cohort sampled during active COVID-19. The chain is made from TRBV10-3 and TRBJ1-2; 7 middle bases align to TRBD1. The DNA reads as follows: TGTGCCATCAGTGGACAGGGTCGTGGCTACACCTTC. Translated, it gives CAISGQGRGYTF.